This T cell receptor beta chain was sequenced for a study of T-cell reconstitution after alpha-beta-depleted transplantation in children. Findings and caveats of the study: Newly produced T cells mostly provided counts and TCRbeta diversity after one year, as hyperexpanded clones declined.

The CDR3 has 18 amino acids. Looked up from germline, CDR1 is LGHDT and CDR2 is YNNKEL (reference sequence). Trimming cost V 6 bases and J 4 bases; bases outside gene matches: 18. Library preparation (for TCRbeta) was performed with unique molecular identifiers. TCRdb processed the PCR reads anew with MiXCR; each CDR3 protein has one entry. The table records about 120,000 distinct CDR3 sequences, 23% of them present only once. Comments on this clonotype: What it recognizes is unknown.

The chain has TRBV3-1 and TRBJ2-7; 10 positions match TRBD2. This receptor was taken from a male patient between 2 and 10 years old who had a stem cell transplant for chronic granulomatous disease, so the T cells may come from the graft donor. The material was PBMCs, mostly from graft donor cells, obtained 180 days after TCRalphabeta/CD19-depleted stem cell transplant. This CDR3 reads CASSSVPFTSGTRYEQYF. CDR3 nucleotides: TGTGCCAGCAGTTCCGTACCTTTTACTAGCGGGACCCGTTACGAGCAGTACTTC.